The 13 T cell receptor beta chains below come from one sample, sequenced in a study of cytomegalovirus exposure and HLA in healthy donors. The primer mix had 60 Vbeta and 13 Jbeta primers. Here immunoSEQ multiplex PCR was the method, and the copy in TCRdb shows in-frame clones only, minus some. Of about 150,000 clones listed, around 82% are singletons. Sequencing used PBMCs. The source of these receptors is a woman in her forties or fifties in good health and CMV-seropositive.

The V gene is TRBV2, the J gene TRBJ2-7; 7 bases agree with TRBD2. Germline V gene lookup returns CDR1 SNHLY and CDR2 FYNNEI. Trimming cost V 6 bases and J 6 bases; bases outside gene matches: 11. There are 14 residues in the CDR3. The CDR3 protein is CASRWTSGGSEQYF. CDR3 coding DNA: TGTGCCAGCAGATGGACTTCGGGGGGATCCGAGCAGTACTTC.

The chain recombines TRBV10-3 with TRBJ1-6; TRBD1 aligns across 10 bases. Germline CDR1 reads ENHRY; CDR2 reads SYGVKD. The V gene end was trimmed by 3 bases and the J gene end by 10 bases; junction bases not matched to a gene: 6. CDR3 size: 15 residues. CDR3 in DNA: TGTGCCATCAGTGACCGGGACAGGGGTCGGTCACCCCTCCACTTT. Encoded protein: CAISDRDRGRSPLHF.

The chain employs TRBV7-2 and TRBJ2-7, with a tentative D call TRBD2 (5 bases). V was shortened by 3 bases and J by 6 bases, with 15 bases between the two germline ends. This CDR3 contains 14 residues. Germline V lookup: CDR1 SGHTA, CDR2 FQGNSA. CDR3 amino acids: CASSFGLSMGEQYF. The CDR3 DNA reads TGTGCCAGCAGCTTTGGACTGTCAATGGGCGAGCAGTACTTC. The full variable domain, rest sourced from reference TRBV7-2 and TRBJ2-7, is GAGVSQSPSNKVTEKGKDVELRCDPISGHTALYWYRQSLGQGLEFLIYFQGNSAPDKSGLPSDRFSAERTGGSVSTLTIQRTQQEDSAVYLCASSFGLSMGEQYFGPGTRLTVT.

The chain couples TRBV2 to TRBJ2-7; tentative D call: TRBD2 (6 bases). CDR1 and CDR2 from the germline V gene are SNHLY and FYNNEI. Trimming removed 6 bases from V and 7 bases from J, with 16 bases in between. This CDR3 is 13 amino acids long. The CDR3 nucleotides read TGTGCCAGCAGCATGACTAGTCTGGGAGAGCAGTACTTC. Protein product: CASSMTSLGEQYF. Full variable domain (remainder filled in from reference TRBV2 and TRBJ2-7): EPEVTQTPSHQVTQMGQEVILRCVPISNHLYFYWYRQILGQKVEFLVSFYNNEISEKSEIFDDQFSVERPDGSNFTLKIRSTKLEDSAMYFCASSMTSLGEQYFGPGTRLTVT.

V gene TRBV29-1 combines with J gene TRBJ2-1; TRBD1 matches at 9 bases. Looked up from germline, CDR1 is SQVTM and CDR2 is ANQGSEA. Trimming removed 7 bases from V and 7 bases from J; junction bases left unmatched: 11. This CDR3 is 14 amino acids long. The CDR3 loop is CSAFPGQGGNEQFF. The CDR3 bases are TGCAGCGCCTTCCCGGGACAGGGAGGGAATGAGCAGTTCTTC.

The gene calls are TRBV2 and TRBJ1-1; tentative D call: TRBD1 (5 bases). This CDR3 region has 14 residues. The V end was cut by 7 bases, the J end by 4 bases, with 16 bases between. The germline gives CDR1 SNHLY, CDR2 FYNNEI. The CDR3 sequence: CASTPGGFGTEAFF. The CDR3 DNA reads TGTGCCAGCACACCTGGGGGGTTTGGCACTGAAGCTTTCTTT.

This chain joins TRBV12-5 and TRBJ1-1; D remains ambiguous. This CDR3 has 15 residues. Germline loops: CDR1 LGHNT, CDR2 FRNRAP. With 1 base removed from V and 1 base from J, the gap between germline ends came to 10 bases. CDR3 sequence (DNA): TGTGCTAGTGGTTTGGACTTGGGGAGGAACACTGAAGCTTTCTTT. This translates into CASGLDLGRNTEAFF.

The chain combines TRBV2 with TRBJ1-4, with TRBD1 identical over 8 bases. The germline CDR1 and CDR2 sequences are SNHLY and FYNNEI. The CDR3 covers 14 residues. Trimming removed 6 bases from V and 7 bases from J; junction bases left unmatched: 7. CDR3 nucleotide sequence: TGTGCCAGCAGAACAGGGGGTTTGAGTGAAAAACTGTTTTTT. It encodes CASRTGGLSEKLFF.

This rearrangement joins TRBV6-1 to TRBJ1-3, with TRBD1 identical over 8 bases. The CDR3 is made up of 14 amino acids. Per the germline V gene, CDR1 is MNHNS and CDR2 is SASEGT. J lost 3 bases, V lost 8 bases, and 6 bases had no gene match. The CDR3 loop reads CASEVGTGGNTIYF. The CDR3 DNA follows: TGTGCCAGCGAAGTCGGGACAGGTGGAAACACCATATATTTT.

This clone has just one count. This rearrangement joins TRBV30 to TRBJ1-1; TRBD1 matches at 8 bases. With V trimmed by 5 bases and J by 3 bases, 2 bases remained unmatched. Germline lookup yields CDR1 GTSNPN and CDR2 SVGIG (reference sequence). The CDR3 has 12 amino acids. In DNA form, the CDR3 reads TGTGCCTGGGACAGGGGAGACACTGAAGCTTTCTTT. This gives the protein CAWDRGDTEAFF.

The CDR3: CASSGLAGTGELFF. In DNA, the CDR3 is TGTGCCAGCAGCGGACTAGCGGGGACCGGGGAGCTGTTTTTT. This chain uses TRBV7-2 with TRBJ2-2; 12 bases map to TRBD2. This CDR3 has 14 amino acids. The V gene's germline CDR1 is SGHTA and CDR2 FQGNSA. V lost 5 bases and J lost 5; bases outside the gene matches: 0.

This clone was detected a few times. The rearrangement uses TRBV19 and TRBJ1-2; 7 bases are shared with TRBD1. The CDR3 totals 16 residues. CDR1 is LNHDA, CDR2 SQIVND, per germline (reference sequence). J was trimmed by 7 bases and V by 3 bases; bases with no gene match: 14. CDR3 sequence: CASSMGLSLRTGGYTF. CDR3 bases: TGTGCCAGTAGTATGGGATTGAGCCTCCGGACAGGTGGCTACACCTTC.

The chain uses TRBV5-6 and TRBJ2-1, with 7 positions matching TRBD1. Trimming at V came to 4 bases and at J to 9 bases, leaving 19 bases not matched to a gene. CDR1 SGHDT and CDR2 YYEEEE come from the germline V gene. The length of the CDR3 is 17 residues. CDR3 nucleotides: TGTGCCAGCAGCCGACAGGGATTGGGTAATAGCGAGCGTGAGCAGTTCTTC. It yields the protein CASSRQGLGNSEREQFF.